This T cell receptor beta chain was profiled in a study of T cells in Graves' hyperthyroidism and ophthalmopathy. This clonotype has at least ten counts. From RNA transcripts, TCR beta CDR3 regions were amplified. The primer set for the first-round RT-PCR of the TCR CDR3 was HTBI. From the multiplex PCR reads, TCRdb called clonotypes with MiXCR, one entry per CDR3 protein. The repertoire holds nearly 600,000 distinct CDR3 sequences, around 13% seen once, with roughly 5.7% in the top ten. The CDR3 consists of 15 residues. V gave up 6 bases and J gave up 2 bases; unmatched junction bases: 8. Germline lookup yields CDR1 SGHTA and CDR2 FQGNSA.

This clonotype was sampled from a woman aged 25 to 39 with Graves' hyperthyroidism that later progressed to Graves' ophthalmopathy. The chain couples TRBV7-2 to TRBJ2-7; 9 bases map to TRBD1. Sequenced sample: blood. The DNA for the CDR3 is TGTGCCAGCAGTCACCGGGACAGGGTGGCCTACGAGCAGTACTTC. Amino acid sequence: CASSHRDRVAYEQYF.